This TCR beta chain was observed in a study of blood T cell repertoires in COVID-19. Study-wide context: Nucleic acid was either cDNA or gDNA, and it came from T cells, B-cell-depleted T cells, or PBMCs.

Worth noting for this clone: The junction differs from germline at one of its ends, possibly a read error.

The CDR3 extends over 17 amino acids. The germline V gene has CDR1 SGHVS and CDR2 FQNEAQ. Generated by immunoSEQ multiplex PCR, the TCRdb table keeps only in-frame clones and is missing some. Here the sample spans fewer than 350,000 clones, more than 75% being singletons. This clonotype was sampled from a woman under 40 who had recovered from COVID-19. The sample taken for sequencing was peripheral blood. The V call is TRBV7-8, the J call TRBJ1-1; D remains unclear. The DNA of the CDR3 is TGTGCCAGCGGCTTAGGTGTTGCGCATGAGGAGAGCCCTGAAGCTTTCTTT. This gives the protein CASGLGVAHEESPEAFF.